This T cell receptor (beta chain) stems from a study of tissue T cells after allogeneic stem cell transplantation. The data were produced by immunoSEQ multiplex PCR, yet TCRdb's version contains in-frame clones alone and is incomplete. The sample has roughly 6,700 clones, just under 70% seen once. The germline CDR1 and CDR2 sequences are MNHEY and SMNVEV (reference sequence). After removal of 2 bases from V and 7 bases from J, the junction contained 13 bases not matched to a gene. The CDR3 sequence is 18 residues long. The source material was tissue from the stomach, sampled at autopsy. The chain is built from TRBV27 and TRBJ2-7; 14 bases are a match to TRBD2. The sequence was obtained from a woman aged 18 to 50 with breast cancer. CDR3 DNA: TGTGCCAGCAGTTTAAACGCGGCGGTCGGACTAGCGGGAGGTGAGCAGTACTTC. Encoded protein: CASSLNAAVGLAGGEQYF.